The 19 T cell receptor beta chains below come from one sample, sequenced in a study of shared clonotypes between healthy human individuals. Produced via immunoSEQ multiplex PCR; TCRdb's table is partial and in-frame only. The table has some 980,000 clones, about 80% seen once. Sequenced input: memory CD4+ T cells sorted from blood. Subset noted: CD45RA-negative fraction. These receptors came from a man younger than 35 in good health.

The chain couples TRBV14 to TRBJ1-6; D remains unclear. This CDR3 contains 14 residues. V shed 6 bases and J shed 8 bases, with 14 bases lying between them. CDR1 and CDR2 from the germline V gene are SGHDN and FVKESK. The CDR3 DNA reads TGTGCCAGCAGTCGGGCCGCTCGGTATTCACCCCTCCACTTT. Its protein product is CASSRAARYSPLHF.

The V gene is TRBV27, the J gene TRBJ2-3; 10 bases agree with TRBD2. Losses at the gene ends were 5 bases for V and 0 bases for J; bases not matched to a gene: 11. The CDR3 contains 18 residues. Looked up from germline, CDR1 is MNHEY and CDR2 is SMNVEV (reference sequence). Here the CDR3 DNA reads TGTGCCAGCAGTCGGGGCCCTAGCGGGGGCCTTAGCACAGATACGCAGTATTTT. Translating gives CASSRGPSGGLSTDTQYF.

The chain employs TRBV14 and TRBJ2-1; D is undetermined. V shed 2 bases and J shed 1 base, with 6 bases lying between them. CDR1 SGHDN and CDR2 FVKESK come from the germline V gene. This CDR3 region has 14 residues. Here the CDR3 DNA reads TGTGCCAGCAGCCAACGACCTTCCTACAATGAGCAGTTCTTC. Amino acid sequence: CASSQRPSYNEQFF.

This sequence joins TRBV6-5 and TRBJ2-2; TRBD1 matches 9 bases. Germline assignment: CDR1 MNHEY and CDR2 SVGAGI. Trimming at V came to 7 bases and at J to 6 bases, leaving 3 bases not matched to a gene. The CDR3 consists of 13 residues. The CDR3 here is CASNRQGAGELFF. The CDR3 coding sequence is TGTGCCAGCAACCGACAGGGGGCCGGGGAGCTGTTTTTT.

This clone was detected only once. The gene calls are TRBV7-9 and TRBJ2-7; 10 bases line up with TRBD2. CDR1 and CDR2 (germline): SEHNR, FQNEAQ (reference sequence). V was pared by 5 bases and J by 4 bases, with 5 bases of the junction left unmatched. This CDR3 spans 14 amino acids. The CDR3 DNA reads as TGTGCCAGCAGCCCTAGCGGGGGTGGTTACGAGCAGTACTTC. It is translated as CASSPSGGGYEQYF.

The gene calls are TRBV7-9 and TRBJ2-4, with D perhaps being TRBD1 or TRBD2 (5 bases each). The V gene's germline CDR1 is SEHNR and CDR2 FQNEAQ (reference sequence). The CDR3 consists of 15 residues. Trimming stripped 5 bases from V and 6 bases from J, with 17 bases between. This CDR3 is CASSPYGTGTNIQYF. As DNA, the CDR3 is TGTGCCAGCAGCCCCTACGGTACGGGGACAAACATTCAGTACTTC.

The chain is built from TRBV4-1 and TRBJ1-6; D ambiguous. CDR3 length equals 17 residues. Trimming stripped 3 bases from V and 10 bases from J, with 22 bases between. Germline V gives CDR1 MGHRA, CDR2 YSYEKL. CDR3 loop: CASSQMAPRVARSPLHF. CDR3 DNA: TGCGCCAGCAGCCAGATGGCCCCACGGGTGGCACGGTCACCCCTCCACTTT.

The chain recombines TRBV6-5 with TRBJ2-2; 9 bases are a match to TRBD1. Trimming at V came to 6 bases and at J to 6 bases, leaving 8 bases not matched to a gene. From germline, CDR1 is MNHEY and CDR2 SVGAGI. CDR3 length: 15 amino acids. The CDR3: CASRSTGGTPGELFF. The CDR3 DNA reads as TGTGCCAGCAGGTCGACAGGGGGAACCCCCGGGGAGCTGTTTTTT.

V is TRBV19 and J is TRBJ2-5; the D is unclear. This CDR3 comprises 16 residues. V lost 1 base and J 1 base, leaving 13 bases between the germline ends. Germline-derived CDR1 and CDR2 are LNHDA and SQIVND (reference sequence). This CDR3 is CASSIVGTFAQETQYF. Written as DNA, the CDR3 is TGTGCCAGTAGTATAGTGGGAACCTTCGCCCAAGAGACCCAGTACTTC.

The rearrangement links TRBV7-8 to TRBJ1-1; D gene uncertain. This CDR3 spans 14 amino acids. Per germline, CDR1 SGHVS and CDR2 FQNEAQ. Trimming removed 2 bases at V and 5 bases at J, with 12 bases between. CDR3 sequence reads: CASSLSEGRTEAFF. In nucleotides, the CDR3 is TGTGCCAGCAGCTTATCAGAGGGTCGGACTGAAGCTTTCTTT.

The chain is built from TRBV18 and TRBJ2-1, with D uncertain. CDR1 is KGHSH and CDR2 is LQKENI in the germline V gene. The CDR3 spans 15 residues. V lost 3 bases and J lost 0, with 9 bases in between. DNA of the CDR3: TGTGCCAGCTCACCTGGACGTGGCTCCTACAATGAGCAGTTCTTC. Its translation: CASSPGRGSYNEQFF.

The chain is built from TRBV5-6 and TRBJ2-7, with no clear D. CDR1 is SGHDT and CDR2 is YYEEEE in the germline V gene. Trimming cost V 3 bases and J 2 bases, with 15 bases left between them. CDR3 length: 15 amino acids. CDR3 coding DNA: TGTGCCAGCAGCTGGGTGGGGTTTGGGACCTACGAGCAGTACTTC. It is translated as CASSWVGFGTYEQYF.

The rearrangement uses TRBV27 and TRBJ1-4; no clear D gene. Trimming shortened V by 6 bases and J by 3 bases, and 11 bases separated the two germline ends. The V gene's germline CDR1 is MNHEY and CDR2 SMNVEV (reference sequence). This CDR3 is 14 amino acids long. The CDR3 sequence: CASSPDGPNEKLFF. In DNA form, the CDR3 reads TGTGCCAGCAGCCCTGACGGACCTAATGAAAAACTGTTTTTT.

The chain carries TRBV9 and TRBJ2-7, with D perhaps matching TRBD1 or TRBD2 (6 bases each). Germline V gene sequence: CDR1 SGDLS, CDR2 YYNGEE. The CDR3 runs to 15 residues. The V end was cut by 3 bases, the J end by 5 bases, with 18 bases between. For the CDR3, the DNA is TGTGCCAGCAGCGGAGGAGCTTTGGGGGGCGACGAGCAGTACTTC. Its translation is CASSGGALGGDEQYF. Complete variable domain (other parts from reference TRBV9 and TRBJ2-7): DSGVTQTPKHLITATGQRVTLRCSPRSGDLSVYWYQQSLDQGLQFLIQYYNGEERAKGNILERFSAQQFPDLHSELNLSSLELGDSALYFCASSGGALGGDEQYFGPGTRLTVT.

V and J are TRBV30 and TRBJ2-1; TRBD1 matches 8 bases. The ends lost 0 bases at V and 3 bases at J; junction bases unmatched: 7. Germline V gives CDR1 GTSNPN, CDR2 SVGIG (reference sequence). This CDR3 comprises 16 residues. The CDR3 region is CAWSVAGTGNYNEQFF. In DNA, the CDR3 is TGTGCCTGGAGTGTGGCCGGGACAGGAAACTACAATGAGCAGTTCTTC.

The table lists this clone with a few counts. The chain links TRBV18 to TRBJ2-7; D is unresolved. Trimming removed 3 bases from V and 6 bases from J, with 9 bases in between. The germline CDR1 and CDR2 sequences are KGHSH and LQKENI. This CDR3 is built from 12 residues. CDR3 loop: CASSPASREQYF. Written as DNA, the CDR3 is TGTGCCAGCTCACCGGCTTCTCGCGAGCAGTACTTC.

CDR3 loop: CATSTRGAEAFF. For the CDR3, the DNA is TGTGCCACCAGCACCCGGGGGGCTGAAGCTTTCTTT. V usage is TRBV15 and J usage is TRBJ1-1; tentative D call: TRBD1 (5 bases). V lost 4 bases and J lost 6, with 9 bases in between. In germline, CDR1 is LNHNV, CDR2 YYDKDF (reference sequence). This CDR3 contains 12 residues. The whole variable domain, remainder taken from reference TRBV15 and TRBJ1-1, is DAMVIQNPRYQVTQFGKPVTLSCSQTLNHNVMYWYQQKSSQAPKLLFHYYDKDFNNEADTPDNFQSRRPNTSFCFLDIRSPGLGDTAMYLCATSTRGAEAFFGQGTRLTVV.

This clone turned up a few times. This chain joins TRBV6-1 and TRBJ1-2, with TRBD1 identical over 12 bases. The junction had 8 bases not matched to a gene; V was cut back by 5 bases and J by 7 bases. CDR3 length equals 15 residues. CDR1 is MNHNS and CDR2 is SASEGT in the germline V gene. CDR3 nucleotides: TGTGCCAGCAGTACCCGGGACAGGGGGCGTCTTGGCTACACCTTC. This translates into CASSTRDRGRLGYTF.

The chain combines TRBV5-1 with TRBJ2-1; 15 positions agree with TRBD2. The J segment lost 5 bases and the V segment lost 4 bases, leaving 7 bases of the junction unmatched. The CDR3 totals 17 residues. Per the germline V gene, CDR1 is SGHRS and CDR2 is YFSETQ. For the CDR3, the DNA is TGCGCCAGCAGCCTCGGACTAGCGGGAGGGCCCCACAATGAGCAGTTCTTC. This translates into CASSLGLAGGPHNEQFF. Full variable domain (remainder filled in from reference TRBV5-1 and TRBJ2-1): KAGVTQTPRYLIKTRGQQVTLSCSPISGHRSVSWYQQTPGQGLQFLFEYFSETQRNKGNFPGRFSGRQFSNSRSEMNVSTLELGDSALYLCASSLGLAGGPHNEQFFGPGTRLTVL.